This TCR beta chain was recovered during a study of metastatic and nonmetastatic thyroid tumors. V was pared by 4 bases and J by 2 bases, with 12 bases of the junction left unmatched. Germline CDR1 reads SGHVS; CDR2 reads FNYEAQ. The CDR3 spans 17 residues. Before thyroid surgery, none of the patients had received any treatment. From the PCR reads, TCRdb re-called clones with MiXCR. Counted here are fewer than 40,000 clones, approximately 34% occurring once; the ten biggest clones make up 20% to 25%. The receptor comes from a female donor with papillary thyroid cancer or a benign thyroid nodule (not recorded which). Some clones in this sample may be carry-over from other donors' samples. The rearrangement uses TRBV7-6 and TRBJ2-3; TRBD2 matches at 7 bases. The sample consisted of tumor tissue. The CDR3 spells CASSSRGRGELTDTQYF. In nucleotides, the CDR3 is TGTGCCAGCAGCTCGCGGGGGAGGGGTGAACTCACAGATACGCAGTATTTT. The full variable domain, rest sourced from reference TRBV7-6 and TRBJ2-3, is GAGVSQSPRYKVTKRGQDVALRCDPISGHVSLYWYRQALGQGPEFLTYFNYEAQQDKSGLPNDRFSAERPEGSISTLTIQRTEQRDSAMYRCASSSRGRGELTDTQYFGPGTRLTVL.